This T cell receptor beta chain appears in the sequencing data of a study of blood T cell repertoires in COVID-19. About the study: Italy, Spain and the United States were the sources of the convalescent and acute COVID-19 samples. The cDNA or gDNA used as material had been derived from T cells, B-cell-depleted T cells, or PBMCs.

Per the study methods: Estimated nucleated cell counts came from reference gene primer amplification. Assay: immunoSEQ multiplex PCR; the TCRdb copy retains only in-frame clones and omits some. That table gives V, J and clone size, and the DNA gave D and trimming. The sample holds about 340,000 clones, about nine tenths seen once. Recruited during active infection, patients (from Seattle) were subsequently followed longitudinally. Looked up from germline, CDR1 is SGHTS and CDR2 is YDEGEE. V was shortened by 4 bases and J by 1 base, with 7 bases between the two germline ends. The CDR3 runs to 13 residues.

V gene TRBV5-8 combines with J gene TRBJ2-3; maybe TRBD2 (6 bases). Sequenced: peripheral blood. The receptor's source is a woman between 70 and 85 years old with COVID-19, enrolled during active disease. CDR3 in amino acids: CASSTSRTDTQYF. For the CDR3, the DNA is TGTGCCAGCAGCACTAGCCGCACAGATACGCAGTATTTT.